This T cell receptor beta chain was sequenced in a study of blood T cells in healthy people across ages. General study findings and limits: The long-lived group displayed more naive CD4+ cells, plus higher diversity, than the aged donors did.

The CDR3 has 16 residues. Germline V gene data show CDR1 as SQVTM and CDR2 as ANQGSEA. About this clonotype itself: As yet, its antigen is unknown. With a much larger clone just one base away, this may be a read error.

Combining a sample-barcoded 5' primer with a J-beta primer mix, a second PCR ran for roughly 7 to 12 cycles. TCRdb re-derived calls from the 5' RACE reads in MiXCR, one entry per CDR3 protein. This table holds 900,000 to 950,000 distinct CDR3 sequences, roughly 28% found once. The sample also formed part of further work on T cells of mothers and their children.

This rearrangement joins TRBV29-1 to TRBJ1-1; a weak D match, TRBD1 (5 bases). The sample consisted of blood. The clonotype comes from a woman in her thirties or forties in good health. The CDR3 DNA reads TGCAGCGTTGCCCGGGTTCACGGGGACCTGAACTCTGAAGCTTTCTTT. It translates to CSVARVHGDLNSEAFF. Variable domain in full (rest from reference TRBV29-1 and TRBJ1-1): SAVISQKPSRDICQRGTSLTIQCQVDSQVTMMFWYRQQPGQSLTLIATANQGSEATYESGFVIDKFPISRPNLTFSTLTVSNMSPEDSSIYLCSVARVHGDLNSEAFFGQGTRLTVV.